The 27 T cell receptor beta chains given below trace back to one sample, sequenced in a study of shared clonotypes between healthy human individuals. Repertoires were generated with immunoSEQ multiplex PCR, while TCRdb's copy carries only in-frame clones and drops some. The sample has 2,500,000 or so clones, more than 90% seen once; the top ten hold over 0.12%. Sequencing used naive CD4+ T cells sorted from blood. Subset here: CD45RA+ positively selected. The receptor set was obtained from a man younger than 30 in good health.

About this clone: Distinct nucleotide sequences in the sample also encode this CDR3. The chain links TRBV5-1 to TRBJ1-5, with D unresolved. Between the trimmed V and J ends, which lost 1 base and 6 bases, there was a span of 11 bases. Germline CDR1 SGHRS, CDR2 YFSETQ. CDR3 length: 14 residues. DNA for the CDR3: TGCGCCAGCAGCTTGACGGGTGGCGTTCAGCCCCAGCATTTT. Residues: CASSLTGGVQPQHF. The whole variable domain, filled in from reference TRBV5-1 and TRBJ1-5, reads KAGVTQTPRYLIKTRGQQVTLSCSPISGHRSVSWYQQTPGQGLQFLFEYFSETQRNKGNFPGRFSGRQFSNSRSEMNVSTLELGDSALYLCASSLTGGVQPQHFGDGTRLSIL.

The chain links TRBV2 to TRBJ2-5, with TRBD2 matching over 8 bases. V lost 6 bases and J lost 4; bases outside the gene matches: 10. CDR3 length: 15 residues. The germline V gene encodes CDR1 SNHLY and CDR2 FYNNEI. This CDR3 reads CASSPGGSGIETQYF. The CDR3, as DNA: TGTGCCAGCAGCCCCGGGGGTAGCGGGATAGAGACCCAGTACTTC.

The rearrangement uses TRBV5-8 and TRBJ2-5, with 7 bases that match TRBD1. Germline V lookup: CDR1 SGHTS, CDR2 YDEGEE. This CDR3 is built from 14 residues. V shed 4 bases, J shed 0 bases, and the junction held 3 bases outside the gene matches. CDR3 protein: CASSRDSDQETQYF. The CDR3, as DNA: TGTGCCAGCAGCCGGGACAGCGACCAAGAGACCCAGTACTTC.

In this sample, this clone turned up a few times. The V and J genes are TRBV10-3 and TRBJ2-3; no reliable D call. With 11 bases removed from V and 0 bases from J, the gap between germline ends came to 9 bases. CDR1 is ENHRY, CDR2 SYGVKD, per germline. The CDR3 spans 12 residues. CDR3 protein: CASRGSTDTQYF. The CDR3 DNA sequence: TGTGCCTCCCGCGGTAGCACAGATACGCAGTATTTT.

This chain connects TRBV28 to TRBJ1-5, with D uncertain. The CDR3 spans 14 residues. Trimming left V 5 bases short and J 7 bases short, with 15 bases between. CDR1 MDHEN and CDR2 SYDVKM come from the germline V gene. CDR3 bases: TGTGCCAGCAGTCCCTGGGCAGCGGACCAGCCCCAGCATTTT. Protein: CASSPWAADQPQHF.

To note about this clone: Other DNA sequences from this sample encode an identical CDR3 as well. The chain uses TRBV6-6 and TRBJ2-1, with 9 bases that match TRBD2. Germline-derived CDR1 and CDR2 are MNHNY and SVGAGI (reference sequence). V dropped 5 bases and J dropped 1; count of bases not matched to a gene: 6. The length of the CDR3 is 16 residues. CDR3 nucleotides: TGTGCCAGCAGTCTTCTGGCGGGAGGGTCCTACAATGAGCAGTTCTTC. Translation: CASSLLAGGSYNEQFF.

The chain recombines TRBV25-1 with TRBJ1-2; no clear D. The CDR3 is made up of 15 amino acids. V lost 4 bases and J 3 bases, leaving 15 bases between the germline ends. Per germline, CDR1 MGHDK and CDR2 SYGVNS. The CDR3 DNA reads TGTGCCAGCAGTGGTCCAGGAATAGGTGACTATGGCTACACCTTC. Protein: CASSGPGIGDYGYTF.

The J gene is TRBJ2-2, the V gene TRBV5-6; a possible D gene is TRBD1 (5 bases). Germline CDR1 reads SGHDT; CDR2 reads YYEEEE. The CDR3 covers 14 residues. Trimming took 6 bases from V and 3 from J, leaving 12 bases between them. The CDR3 DNA follows: TGTGCCAGCACCTCAGTGACAGACACCGGGGAGCTGTTTTTT. It translates to CASTSVTDTGELFF.

In the case of this clone: The sample contains more than one DNA sequence encoding this CDR3. The gene calls are TRBV29-1 and TRBJ2-1; tentatively, D is TRBD2 (5 bases). This CDR3 is built from 13 residues. Trimming stripped 2 bases from V and 0 bases from J, with 5 bases between. Per the germline V gene, CDR1 is SQVTM and CDR2 is ANQGSEA. The CDR3 loop is CSVELASYNEQFF. Here the CDR3 DNA reads TGCAGCGTTGAACTAGCCTCCTACAATGAGCAGTTCTTC.

V and J are TRBV6-1 and TRBJ1-5; TRBD1 is a possible D gene (5 bases). The CDR3 is 14 amino acids. Germline-derived CDR1 and CDR2 are MNHNS and SASEGT. V was cut by 11 bases and J by 3 bases, with 17 bases left in between. The chain's CDR3 is CAGGMAGSNQPQHF. CDR3 DNA sequence: TGTGCCGGCGGAATGGCAGGGTCCAATCAGCCCCAGCATTTT.

The V gene is TRBV28, the J gene TRBJ1-2, with 12 bases aligning to TRBD1. CDR1 is MDHEN, CDR2 SYDVKM, per germline. This CDR3 has 16 residues. V gave up 6 bases and J gave up 3 bases; unmatched junction bases: 8. The CDR3 region is CASRDRDRGRDYGYTF. CDR3 nucleotide sequence: TGTGCCAGCAGAGACCGGGACAGGGGGCGCGACTATGGCTACACCTTC.

V gene TRBV15 combines with J gene TRBJ2-5, with D unclear. Germline CDR1 and CDR2: LNHNV and YYDKDF (reference sequence). The CDR3 is 13 residues long. Trimming stripped 5 bases from V and 4 bases from J, with 11 bases between. The CDR3 spells CATSSSIGETQYF. Written as DNA, the CDR3 is TGTGCCACCAGCTCGAGCATCGGAGAGACCCAGTACTTC.

Only one count was recorded for this clone. This chain joins TRBV4-3 and TRBJ1-6; D might be TRBD1 (5 bases). CDR1 is LGHNA, CDR2 YSLEER, per germline. Trimming pared 4 bases from V and 7 bases from J, leaving 11 bases between. The CDR3 runs to 14 residues. The CDR3 reads CASSLTAGNSPLHF. The DNA of the CDR3 is TGCGCCAGCAGCCTGACAGCGGGCAATTCACCCCTCCACTTT.

The chain uses TRBV5-4 and TRBJ1-1; 7 positions match TRBD1. CDR3 length equals 15 residues. Germline assignment: CDR1 SGHNT and CDR2 YYREEE (reference sequence). V lost 4 bases and J lost 3; bases outside the gene matches: 9. CDR3 DNA sequence: TGTGCCAGCAGCGGAAGACAGGGTTACGACACTGAAGCTTTCTTT. Translated, it gives CASSGRQGYDTEAFF.

Concerning this clone: Other DNA sequences from this sample encode an identical CDR3 as well. The chain is built from TRBV4-1 and TRBJ2-1; 11 bases align to TRBD2. Unmatched junction bases numbered 0, after V lost 1 base and J lost 4 bases. The CDR3 has 15 amino acids. Germline CDR1 and CDR2: MGHRA and YSYEKL. The CDR3 region has the DNA TGCGCCAGCAGCCAAGGACTAGCGGGATACAATGAGCAGTTCTTC. Its protein product is CASSQGLAGYNEQFF.

The rearrangement links TRBV4-3 to TRBJ2-3; the D is unclear. The CDR3 totals 13 residues. V lost 0 bases and J 10 bases, leaving 11 bases between the germline ends. Germline V gene sequence: CDR1 LGHNA, CDR2 YSLEER. The CDR3 sequence: CASSQEYTDPQYF. The DNA for the CDR3 is TGCGCCAGCAGCCAAGAATATACAGACCCGCAGTATTTT.

This chain joins TRBV9 and TRBJ2-1; the D gene is possibly TRBD2 (6 bases). The V gene lost 0 bases and the J gene lost 1 base, with 8 bases spanning the gap. Germline CDR1 SGDLS, CDR2 YYNGEE. The CDR3 runs 15 residues. CDR3 in amino acids: CASSVVSGSYNEQFF. The CDR3 DNA reads as TGTGCCAGCAGCGTAGTTAGCGGATCCTACAATGAGCAGTTCTTC.

The chain uses TRBV27 and TRBJ2-1, with TRBD2 identical over 8 bases. The CDR3 is made up of 15 amino acids. Germline CDR1 and CDR2: MNHEY and SMNVEV (reference sequence). After removal of 3 bases from V and 6 bases from J, the junction contained 7 bases not matched to a gene. CDR3 DNA sequence: TGTGCCAGCAGTTTCTTATCGGGGGGGCCCAATGAGCAGTTCTTC. As protein: CASSFLSGGPNEQFF.

The V and J genes are TRBV10-3 and TRBJ2-5; a weak D match, TRBD2 (6 bases). Germline loops: CDR1 ENHRY, CDR2 SYGVKD. Trimming cost V 6 bases and J 5 bases, with 10 bases left between them. The CDR3 consists of 12 residues. CDR3 region: CAIRSAGETQYF. The DNA for the CDR3 is TGTGCCATCAGGTCCGCGGGGGAGACCCAGTACTTC.

The CDR3 reads CASSPRTGGNEKLFF. In DNA form, the CDR3 reads TGTGCCAGTAGTCCCCGGACAGGCGGCAATGAAAAACTGTTTTTT. The chain is built from TRBV19 and TRBJ1-4, with 7 bases lining up with TRBD1. V trimming: 5 bases; J trimming: 5 bases; junction bases outside the gene matches: 8. The CDR3 consists of 15 residues. The germline gives CDR1 LNHDA, CDR2 SQIVND (reference sequence).

This clone was recorded only once. CDR3 residues: CASSYSNQGNTEAFF. The CDR3 DNA is TGTGCCAGCAGTTACTCGAATCAGGGGAACACTGAAGCTTTCTTT. V usage is TRBV6-6 and J usage is TRBJ1-1; tentative D call: TRBD1 (5 bases). The CDR3 totals 15 residues. In germline, CDR1 is MNHNY, CDR2 SVGAGI (reference sequence). The V end lost 0 bases, the J end lost 1 base, and 9 bases lay between the germline ends.

This chain joins TRBV2 and TRBJ2-7, with 12 positions matching TRBD2. CDR3 length: 15 amino acids. Germline-derived CDR1 and CDR2 are SNHLY and FYNNEI. With V trimmed by 5 bases and J by 8 bases, 10 bases remained unmatched. CDR3 in DNA: TGTGCCAGCAGTACCGGGACTAGCGGGTCGGCGAAGCAGTACTTC. It encodes CASSTGTSGSAKQYF.

The chain joins TRBV7-8 to TRBJ1-2, with D tentatively TRBD1 (5 bases). The length of the CDR3 is 13 residues. CDR1 and CDR2 (germline): SGHVS, FQNEAQ. Trimming removed 5 bases from V and 5 bases from J, with 12 bases in between. CDR3: CASSKDSPYGYTF. CDR3 DNA sequence: TGTGCCAGCAGCAAAGACAGTCCATATGGCTACACCTTC. Looking up the rest from reference TRBV7-8 and TRBJ1-2 gives the full variable domain: GAGVSQSPRYKVAKRGQDVALRCDPISGHVSLFWYQQALGQGPEFLTYFQNEAQLDKSGLPSDRFFAERPEGSVSTLKIQRTQQEDSAVYLCASSKDSPYGYTFGSGTRLTVV.

The V call is TRBV27, the J call TRBJ1-2, with a possible D match to TRBD1 (5 bases). The CDR3 covers 16 residues. Trimming removed 2 bases at V and 7 bases at J, with 20 bases between. Germline V gives CDR1 MNHEY, CDR2 SMNVEV (reference sequence). CDR3 in amino acids: CASSLKGVPTWSGYTF. In DNA form, the CDR3 reads TGTGCCAGCAGTTTAAAAGGGGTCCCAACATGGAGTGGCTACACCTTC.

This sequence joins TRBV7-2 and TRBJ1-3; weak D call: TRBD1 (6 bases). CDR1 and CDR2 from the germline V gene are SGHTA and FQGNSA. This CDR3 contains 14 residues. The DNA for the CDR3 is TGTGCGTGCTTCGGGGGCCTCTCTGGAAACACCATATATTTT. Its translation is CACFGGLSGNTIYF.

A word on this clone: The junction and the germline gene differ at one end; a read error may be behind it. This chain connects TRBV6-1 to TRBJ2-3, with D perhaps matching TRBD1 (5 bases). The germline gives CDR1 MNHNS, CDR2 SASEGT. CDR3 length equals 15 residues. The CDR3 loop reads CASRTDRTDTYTQYF. The CDR3 nucleotides read TGTGCCAGCCGAACAGACCGGACGGACACATATACGCAGTATTTT.

The DNA of the CDR3 is TGTGCCAGCAGTTCGGAGGGAAAGGAGACCCAGTACTTC. Residues: CASSSEGKETQYF. The V gene is TRBV27, the J gene TRBJ2-5, with a tentative D call TRBD2 (6 bases). Trimming removed 4 bases at V and 5 bases at J, with 11 bases between. Germline V gene sequence: CDR1 MNHEY, CDR2 SMNVEV (reference sequence). The CDR3 has 13 amino acids.